This TCR beta chain was sequenced in a study of blood T cell repertoires in COVID-19. Looking at the study overall: COVID-19 samples, acute and convalescent, were from the United States, Italy and Spain. T cells, B-cell-depleted T cells, or PBMCs supplied cDNA or gDNA.

How the authors handled the data: Nucleated cell number was recorded as an estimate derived from reference gene primer amplification. Produced via immunoSEQ multiplex PCR; TCRdb's table is partial and in-frame only. The D gene and trimming were derived from the DNA, and the V and J assignments and clone size from that table. The table includes 200,000 to 300,000 clones, 75% to 85% detected once. CDR3 length: 15 amino acids. The V and J genes are TRBV21-1 and TRBJ2-2; the table names TRBD2, a call not compared with the DNA. TRBV21-1 has pseudogene status. The sample comprised peripheral blood. The source is a man aged 35 to 55 who had recovered from COVID-19. CDR3 coding DNA: TGTGCCCCAACTCAACTCTCGTCGAACACCGGGGAGCTGTTTTTT. It is translated as CAPTQLSSNTGELFF.